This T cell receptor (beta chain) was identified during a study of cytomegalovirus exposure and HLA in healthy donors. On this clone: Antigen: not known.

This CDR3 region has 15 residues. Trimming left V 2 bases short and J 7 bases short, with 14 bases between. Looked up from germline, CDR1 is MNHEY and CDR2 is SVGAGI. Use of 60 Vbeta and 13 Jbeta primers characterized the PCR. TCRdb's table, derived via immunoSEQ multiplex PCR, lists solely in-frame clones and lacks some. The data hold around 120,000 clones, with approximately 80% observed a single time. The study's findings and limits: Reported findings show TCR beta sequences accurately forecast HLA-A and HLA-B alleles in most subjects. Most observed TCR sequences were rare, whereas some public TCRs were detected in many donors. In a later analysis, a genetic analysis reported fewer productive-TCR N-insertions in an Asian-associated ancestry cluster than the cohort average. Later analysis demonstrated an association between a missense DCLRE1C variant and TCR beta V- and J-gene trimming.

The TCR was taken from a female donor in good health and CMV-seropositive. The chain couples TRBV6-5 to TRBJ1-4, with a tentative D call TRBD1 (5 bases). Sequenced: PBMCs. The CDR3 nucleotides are TGTGCCAGCAGTTACGGGGCGGGGAGAGGTGAAAAACTGTTTTTT. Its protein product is CASSYGAGRGEKLFF.